The entry below describes one TCR beta chain. These data belong to a study of shared clonotypes between healthy human individuals. Sequencing used immunoSEQ multiplex PCR; TCRdb keeps in-frame clones, though not all of them. Seen here are more than 2 million clones, approximately 94% observed once, and the top ten hold around 1.1%. Positively selected for CCR7, the CD45RO-negative cells used as naive CD8 cells excluded terminally differentiated effector memory CD45RA+ cells. The origin of this receptor is a man in his late teens or twenties in good health. The sequenced sample consisted of naive CD8+ T cells sorted from blood.

CDR3 DNA sequence: TGTGCCAGCAGCGTAGCAGGACACAGCGCCTACGAGCAGTACTTC. This sequence encodes CASSVAGHSAYEQYF. This sequence joins TRBV9 and TRBJ2-7; D may be TRBD1 (5 bases). V lost 0 bases to trimming and J lost 2 bases, with 12 bases between them. CDR3 length equals 15 residues. In germline, CDR1 is SGDLS, CDR2 YYNGEE.